The rows below give T cell receptor beta chains drawn from one sample of a study of regulatory T cells in long-lasting Graves disease. TCRdb redid the calling of the multiplex PCR reads with MiXCR, one entry per CDR3 protein. In the table there are 350,000 to 550,000 distinct CDR3 sequences, approximately 16% of which are singletons. These records were also assigned to another study, of T cells in Graves' hyperthyroidism and ophthalmopathy.

This specimen was peripheral blood mononuclear cells (PBMCs), taken at new diagnosis, from a patient treated with antithyroid drugs. The source of these receptors is a woman aged 18-29 years with Graves disease. CDR3s include the opening cysteine and the closing phenylalanine or tryptophan. A D gene is named only where the DNA matches it firmly. The size of a clone is reported for some rows only, either as once, few or many, or as a class for expanded clones.

CDR3,DNA,V,D,J,size
CASSKRRAGELFF,TGTGCCAGCAGCAAACGCAGGGCCGGGGAGCTGTTTTTT,TRBV11-3,-,TRBJ2-2,many
CASSLDPREGETQYF,TGTGCCAGCAGCTTGGACCCCAGGGAGGGGGAGACCCAGTACTTC,TRBV7-9,TRBD2,TRBJ2-5,few
CSARSGRLAGYEQYF,TGCAGTGCTAGGTCGGGGAGGCTAGCGGGTTACGAGCAGTACTTC,TRBV20-1,TRBD2,TRBJ2-7,-
CASSLGGAIHEQYF,TGTGCCAGCAGTTTGGGGGGCGCGATCCACGAGCAGTACTTC,TRBV28,-,TRBJ2-7,many
CASSPLAGETLSQHF,TGTGCCAGCAGTCCCCTGGCGGGAGAGACCCTGTCCCAGCACTTC,TRBV28,TRBD2,TRBJ2-5,-
CASQPGAATGELFF,TGTGCCAGTCAACCAGGGGCGGCCACCGGGGAGCTGTTTTTT,TRBV28,-,TRBJ2-2,-
CSASRLAGRDTQYF,TGCAGTGCTAGCCGACTAGCGGGCCGAGATACGCAGTATTTT,TRBV20-1,TRBD2,TRBJ2-3,-
CASGPLGQLYEQYF,TGTGCCAGCGGTCCCTTGGGACAGCTCTACGAGCAGTACTTC,TRBV3-1,TRBD1,TRBJ2-7,many
CASSSFSGSTDTQYF,TGTGCCAGCTCGTCCTTTAGCGGGAGCACAGATACGCAGTATTTT,TRBV27,TRBD2,TRBJ2-3,many
CSVDPGQGADTEAFF,TGCAGCGTTGATCCGGGACAGGGGGCGGACACTGAAGCTTTCTTT,TRBV29-1,TRBD1,TRBJ1-1,few
CASSIKGTEAFF,TGTGCCAGTAGTATTAAGGGTACTGAAGCTTTCTTT,TRBV19,-,TRBJ1-1,-
CAWSLSGGGETQYF,TGTGCCTGGAGCCTCTCAGGGGGAGGAGAGACCCAGTACTTC,TRBV30,-,TRBJ2-5,many
CATSRDIGNYGYTF,TGTGCCACCAGCAGAGATATCGGGAACTATGGCTACACCTTC,TRBV15,-,TRBJ1-2,few
CSATQGNSGNTIYF,TGCAGTGCCACACAGGGGAATTCTGGAAACACCATATATTTT,TRBV20-1,TRBD1,TRBJ1-3,-
CASSLASGRADEQYF,TGTGCCAGCAGTTTAGCTAGCGGGAGGGCTGACGAGCAGTACTTC,TRBV12-3/TRBV12-4,TRBD2,TRBJ2-7,many
CASRMDRGRDEKLFF,TGTGCCAGCAGGATGGACAGGGGGCGTGATGAAAAACTGTTTTTT,TRBV12-3/TRBV12-4,TRBD1,TRBJ1-4,many
CASPPSGLAGGPHNEQFF,TGTGCCAGCCCACCCTCGGGACTAGCGGGAGGGCCACACAATGAGCAGTTCTTC,TRBV28,TRBD2,TRBJ2-1,many
CASRPFSRTGNRRHQSSYNEQFF,TGTGCCAGCAGACCCTTCAGTCGGACAGGGAATCGGAGACACCAGAGCTCCTACAATGAGCAGTTCTTC,TRBV12-3/TRBV12-4,TRBD1,TRBJ2-1,many
CATSRETGWDEKLFF,TGTGCCACCAGCCGGGAGACAGGGTGGGATGAAAAACTGTTTTTT,TRBV15,TRBD1,TRBJ1-4,many
CASSPDVFGANVLTF,TGTGCCAGCAGCCCCGACGTATTTGGGGCCAACGTCCTGACTTTC,TRBV2,-,TRBJ2-6,many
CASSLSGRDEQYF,TGTGCCAGCAGCTTAAGCGGGAGGGACGAGCAGTACTTC,TRBV7-3,TRBD2,TRBJ2-7,many
CASSLRGVAGYNEQFF,TGTGCCAGCAGCTTGCGCGGGGTAGCGGGATACAATGAGCAGTTCTTC,TRBV11-2,TRBD2,TRBJ2-1,-
CANQDRGDNEQFF,TGTGCCAACCAAGACAGGGGGGACAATGAGCAGTTCTTC,TRBV28,TRBD1,TRBJ2-1,many
CASSIDALNTEAFF,TGTGCCAGTAGTATAGATGCGCTAAACACTGAAGCTTTCTTT,TRBV19,-,TRBJ1-1,few
CASSFGAENSYEQYF,TGTGCCAGCAGCTTCGGGGCGGAAAACTCCTACGAGCAGTACTTC,TRBV7-9,-,TRBJ2-7,many
CASRGTSGRSSGANVLTF,TGTGCCAGCAGGGGGACTAGCGGGAGAAGTTCTGGGGCCAACGTCCTGACTTTC,TRBV2,TRBD2,TRBJ2-6,many
CASNQRGGGETQYF,TGCGCCAGCAACCAGCGGGGAGGAGGGGAGACCCAGTACTTC,TRBV4-1,TRBD2,TRBJ2-5,few
CASSLGGGSHEQYF,TGTGCCAGCAGTTTAGGGGGAGGGTCCCACGAGCAGTACTTC,TRBV12-3/TRBV12-4,TRBD2,TRBJ2-7,many
CASSLFPGSGMNTEAFF,TGCGCCAGCAGCTTGTTCCCCGGTTCCGGGATGAACACTGAAGCTTTCTTT,TRBV5-1,-,TRBJ1-1,many
CASSQTGQYNEQFF,TGTGCCAGCAGCCAAACGGGACAGTACAATGAGCAGTTCTTC,TRBV3-1,TRBD1,TRBJ2-1,-
CASSLVGPPPGELFF,TGTGCCAGCAGCTTAGTAGGGCCACCCCCCGGGGAGCTGTTTTTT,TRBV7-9,-,TRBJ2-2,-
CASSQDAGGAYGYTF,TGTGCCAGCAGCCAAGATGCCGGGGGCGCCTATGGCTACACCTTC,TRBV3-1,-,TRBJ1-2,few